This TCR beta chain was recorded in a study of identifying expanded T cells in peripheral blood. The CDR3 totals 12 residues. Germline loops: CDR1 SEHNR, CDR2 FQNEAQ (reference sequence). Healthy donors had no documented immune events, such as infections, while sampled. Using immunoSEQ multiplex PCR, the repertoire was profiled, and TCRdb retains in-frame clones only, with some absent. Counted here are around 99,000 clones, around 89% occurring once; the ten biggest clones make up under 9%. General observations from the study: Across healthy donors, higher total template counts meant significantly greater roughly two-week count variance. Over approximately two and four weeks, about 16.4 and 19 clones changed, versus roughly 1.1 between replicates.

This clone turned up a few times. Its antigen is unidentified. Germline and junction disagree at one end, which may indicate a read error. The source is a person aged 18-70 years in good health. The chain joins TRBV7-9 to TRBJ1-2; no reliable D call. Sequencing used blood. CDR3 in amino acids: CASSLDSRPVAF. CDR3 DNA: TGTGCCAGCAGCTTAGACAGTCGGCCCGTCGCCTTC.